This is a list of T cell receptor beta chains from one sample in a study of blood T cell repertoires in COVID-19. Sequencing was performed with immunoSEQ multiplex PCR; in TCRdb, only in-frame clones are kept and a portion is missing. The sample has about 69,000 clones, about four fifths seen once; the top ten hold 47%. Specimen: peripheral blood. The receptor source for this set is a human donor in a cohort sampled during active COVID-19. CDR3s include the opening cysteine and the closing phenylalanine or tryptophan. A D gene is named only where the DNA matches it firmly. The size entry is marked missing in some rows and otherwise reads once, few, many or a size class.

V	J	size	D	DNA	CDR3
TRBV5-1	TRBJ1-1	once	TRBD1	TGCGCCAGCAGCTATCCGGGACAGGGGAACACTGAAGCTTTCTTT	CASSYPGQGNTEAFF
TRBV14	TRBJ2-3	-	-	TGTGCCAGCAGCCAAGATTCGTCTATAGGGGAACGAGGTACGCAGTATTTT	CASSQDSSIGERGTQYF
TRBV2	TRBJ2-2	-	-	TGTGCCAGCGGGAGGACCGGGGAGCTGTTTTTT	CASGRTGELFF
TRBV6-5	TRBJ2-5	-	-	TGTGCCAGCAGTCAGTCCTTAACCCAAGAGACCCAGTACTTC	CASSQSLTQETQYF
TRBV6-5	TRBJ2-3	-	TRBD2	TGTGCCAGCAAAGGCGGGAGCAGCACAGATACGCAGTATTTT	CASKGGSSTDTQYF
TRBV11-2	TRBJ2-2	-	-	TGTGCCAGCAGCTCCGGGACAACAAACACCGGGGAGCTGTTTTTT	CASSSGTTNTGELFF
TRBV27	TRBJ1-5	-	-	TGTGCCAGCAGTTTGGTCAGGGAGGGACAGCCCCAGCATTTT	CASSLVREGQPQHF
TRBV5-4	TRBJ1-3	-	-	TGTGCCAGCAGCTCGGACAGCTTTGGAAACACCATATATTTT	CASSSDSFGNTIYF
TRBV19	TRBJ1-1	-	-	TGTGCCAGTGGGCGGGGGGCGCACACTGAAGCTTTCTTT	CASGRGAHTEAFF
TRBV7-9	TRBJ2-7	-	-	TGTGCCAGCAGCTTGGCAGGGCTCAACGAGCAGTACTTC	CASSLAGLNEQYF
TRBV14	TRBJ1-1	-	TRBD1	TGTGCCAGCAGCCAAGCAGGGGGGACTGAAGCTTTCTTT	CASSQAGGTEAFF
TRBV5-4	TRBJ2-3	once	TRBD1	TGTGCCAGCAGCCGGGACAGGGTGGCAGATACGCAGTATTTT	CASSRDRVADTQYF
TRBV6-5	TRBJ1-1	-	-	TGTGCCAGCAGTTATGACAGGTACACTGAAGCTTTCTTT	CASSYDRYTEAFF
TRBV18	TRBJ1-2	once	TRBD1	TGTGCCAGCTCACCCTCGACAGGGGGGGGCTATGGCTACACCTTC	CASSPSTGGGYGYTF
TRBV28	TRBJ2-7	-	TRBD2	TGTGCCAGCCAAGACAGCGGGGGAGGCGAGCAGTACTTC	CASQDSGGGEQYF
TRBV19	TRBJ2-3	-	TRBD2	TGTGCCAGTAGTAAGGCCGACCTAGCGGGACCCTCAGATACGCAGTATTTT	CASSKADLAGPSDTQYF
TRBV27	TRBJ1-2	-	-	TGTGCCAGCAGTCCCCGGAGGGGGGAGGGTGGCTACACCTTC	CASSPRRGEGGYTF
TRBV27	TRBJ1-6	-	-	TGTGCCAGCAGTTTAACGCACAGGTCTCGCAATTCACCCCTCCACTTT	CASSLTHRSRNSPLHF
TRBV12-2	TRBJ2-5	-	-	TGTGCAAGTCGCTTTCTAGCGGGGGGGCCGGGAGAGACCCAGTACTTC	CASRFLAGGPGETQYF
TRBV30	TRBJ2-3	-	-	TGTGCCTGGAGTCCCATGGGGGCCGACTGGAGCACAGATACGCAGTATTTT	CAWSPMGADWSTDTQYF
TRBV5-6	TRBJ2-1	-	TRBD2	TGTGCCAGCAGCAGTAGCGGGAGTTATTTTGATGAGCAGTTCTTC	CASSSSGSYFDEQFF
TRBV18	TRBJ2-7	-	-	TGTGCCAGCTCACCTGGACCCCTCGGGGGTTACGAGCAGTACTTC	CASSPGPLGGYEQYF
TRBV6-6	TRBJ1-2	-	TRBD1	TGTGCCAGCAGTCGGACAGGGGCACAGGTAGTGGCTAACTATGGCTACACCTTC	CASSRTGAQVVANYGYTF
TRBV12-3/TRBV12-4	TRBJ2-7	-	TRBD1	TGTGCCAGCAATAACAGGGGACCCTACGAGCAGTACTTC	CASNNRGPYEQYF
TRBV27	TRBJ1-5	-	TRBD1	TGTGCCAGCTCATCCCCGGGACAGGGCCATCAGCCCCAGCATTTT	CASSSPGQGHQPQHF
TRBV30	TRBJ2-4	-	TRBD2	TGTGCCTGGAGACTAGCGGGGGGCCAAAACATTCAGTACTTC	CAWRLAGGQNIQYF
TRBV11-2	TRBJ1-6	-	-	TGTGCCAGCAGCTTATTGGGGAGGGATTCACCCCTCCACTTT	CASSLLGRDSPLHF
TRBV6-4	TRBJ2-5	-	TRBD1	TGTGCCAGCAGTGACCCCCGACAGGGGCCACAAGAGACCCAGTACTTC	CASSDPRQGPQETQYF
TRBV20-1	TRBJ2-5	-	TRBD1	TGCAGGAGAGGCAGGGGGGAGACCCAGTACTTC	CRRGRGETQYF
TRBV19	TRBJ2-3	-	TRBD1	TGTGCCAGCGGACAGGGGTTGACAGATACGCAGTATTTT	CASGQGLTDTQYF
TRBV27	TRBJ2-7	-	-	TGTGCCAGCAGTTTATCGCTGGCGACTAGTGGCGAGCAGTACTTC	CASSLSLATSGEQYF
TRBV10-3	TRBJ2-2	-	-	TGTGCCATCAACCTAACTAGCCTGGGAGAATCCGGGGAGCTGTTTTTT	CAINLTSLGESGELFF
TRBV9	TRBJ1-1	-	-	TGTGCCAGCAGCGTAGGCCTCCGGGAGGAAAAAGCTTTCTTT	CASSVGLREEKAFF